This TCR beta chain was observed in a study of T cell responses to AZD1222 COVID-19 vaccine. The table came from immunoSEQ multiplex PCR; TCRdb's copy has only in-frame clones and leaves some out. The profile shows around 100,000 clones, about 87% of them singletons. V dropped 6 bases and J dropped 5 bases, with 10 bases sitting between them. The CDR3 runs to 12 residues. The specimen comprised peripheral blood, sampled on day 0 of MenACWY control vaccination. This chain joins TRBV12-3 or TRBV12-4 and TRBJ1-2; D is possibly TRBD1 (5 bases). The clonotype comes from an adult in good health. The CDR3 nucleotides are TGTGCCAGCAGGGGGACGAGTTATGGCTACACCTTC. It translates to CASRGTSYGYTF.